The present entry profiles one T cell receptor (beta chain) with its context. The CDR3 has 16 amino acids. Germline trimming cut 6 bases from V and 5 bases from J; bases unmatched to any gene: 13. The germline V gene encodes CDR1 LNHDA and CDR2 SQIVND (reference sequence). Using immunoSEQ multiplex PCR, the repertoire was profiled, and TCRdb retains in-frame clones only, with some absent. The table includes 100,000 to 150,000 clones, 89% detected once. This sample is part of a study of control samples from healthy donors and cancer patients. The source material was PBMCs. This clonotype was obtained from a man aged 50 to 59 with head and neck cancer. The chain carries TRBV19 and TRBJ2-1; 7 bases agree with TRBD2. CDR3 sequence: CASSISRAGRDNEQFF. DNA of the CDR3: TGTGCCAGTAGCATAAGCCGAGCGGGACGGGACAATGAGCAGTTCTTC. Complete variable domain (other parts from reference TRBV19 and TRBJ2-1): DGGITQSPKYLFRKEGQNVTLSCEQNLNHDAMYWYRQDPGQGLRLIYYSQIVNDFQKGDIAEGYSVSREKKESFPLTVTSAQKNPTAFYLCASSISRAGRDNEQFFGPGTRLTVL.